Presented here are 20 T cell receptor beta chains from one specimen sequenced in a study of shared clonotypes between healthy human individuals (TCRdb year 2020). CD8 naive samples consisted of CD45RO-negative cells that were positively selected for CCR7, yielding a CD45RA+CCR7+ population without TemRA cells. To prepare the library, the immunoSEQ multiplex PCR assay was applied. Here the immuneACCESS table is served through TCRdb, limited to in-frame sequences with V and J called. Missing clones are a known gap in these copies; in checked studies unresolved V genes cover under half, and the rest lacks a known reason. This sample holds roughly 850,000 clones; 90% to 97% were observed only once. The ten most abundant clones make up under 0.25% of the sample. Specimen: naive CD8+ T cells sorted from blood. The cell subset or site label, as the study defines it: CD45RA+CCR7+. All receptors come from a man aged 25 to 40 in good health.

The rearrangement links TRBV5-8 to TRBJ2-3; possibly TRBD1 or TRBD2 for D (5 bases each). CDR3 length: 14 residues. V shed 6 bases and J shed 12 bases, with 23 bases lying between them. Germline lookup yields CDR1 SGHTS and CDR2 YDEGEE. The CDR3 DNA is TGTGCCAGCACCCTAAGAGGGGACCTAAGTTTCCAGTATTTT. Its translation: CASTLRGDLSFQYF.

The CDR3 loop is CASSEGHPGLVYEQYF. In DNA, the CDR3 is TGTGCCAGCAGTGAAGGGCACCCAGGGTTGGTCTACGAGCAGTACTTC. V gene TRBV6-1 combines with J gene TRBJ2-7, with D perhaps matching TRBD1 (5 bases). The CDR3 contains 16 residues. V was pared by 1 base and J by 3 bases, with 16 bases between. CDR1 is MNHNS and CDR2 is SASEGT in the germline V gene.

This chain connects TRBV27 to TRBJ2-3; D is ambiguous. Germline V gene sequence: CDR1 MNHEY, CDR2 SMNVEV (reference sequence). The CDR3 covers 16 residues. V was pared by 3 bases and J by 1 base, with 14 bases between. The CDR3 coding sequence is TGTGCCAGCAGTTTTGTGCCCGTACCTCGCACAGATACGCAGTATTTT. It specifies CASSFVPVPRTDTQYF.

CDR3 residues: CASSYTASIHNEQFF. The CDR3 bases are TGTGCCAGCAGTTACACAGCCTCGATACACAATGAGCAGTTCTTC. The chain links TRBV6-6 to TRBJ2-1; D not certain. The germline V and J ends were trimmed by 2 bases and 5 bases, with 13 bases remaining between them. Germline V gene lookup returns CDR1 MNHNY and CDR2 SVGAGI (reference sequence). CDR3 length: 15 residues.

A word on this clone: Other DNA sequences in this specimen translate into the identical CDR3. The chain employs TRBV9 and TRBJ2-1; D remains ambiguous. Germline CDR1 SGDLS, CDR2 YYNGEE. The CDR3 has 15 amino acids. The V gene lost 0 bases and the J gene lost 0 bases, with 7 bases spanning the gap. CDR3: CASSVGGDSYNEQFF. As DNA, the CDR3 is TGTGCCAGCAGCGTAGGTGGGGACTCCTACAATGAGCAGTTCTTC. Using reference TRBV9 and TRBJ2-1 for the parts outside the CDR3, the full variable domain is DSGVTQTPKHLITATGQRVTLRCSPRSGDLSVYWYQQSLDQGLQFLIQYYNGEERAKGNILERFSAQQFPDLHSELNLSSLELGDSALYFCASSVGGDSYNEQFFGPGTRLTVL.

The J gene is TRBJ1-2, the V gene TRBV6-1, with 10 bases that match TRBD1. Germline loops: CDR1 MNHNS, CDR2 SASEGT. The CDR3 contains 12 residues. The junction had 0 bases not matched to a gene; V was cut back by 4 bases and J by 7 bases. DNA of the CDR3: TGTGCCAGCAGTGGACAGGGGGCTGGCTACACCTTC. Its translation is CASSGQGAGYTF.

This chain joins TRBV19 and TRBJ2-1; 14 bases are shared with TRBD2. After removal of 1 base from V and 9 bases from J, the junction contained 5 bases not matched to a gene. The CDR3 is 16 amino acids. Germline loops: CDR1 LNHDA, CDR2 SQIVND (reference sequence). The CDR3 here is CASSIGLAGGPSEQFF. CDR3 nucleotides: TGTGCCAGTAGTATAGGACTAGCGGGAGGGCCGAGTGAGCAGTTCTTC.

The CDR3 bases are TGTGCCAGCAGCTCTCCGGGACTAGCGGGCACAGATACGCAGTATTTT. Translation: CASSSPGLAGTDTQYF. The chain employs TRBV7-9 and TRBJ2-3; 11 nucleotides line up with TRBD2. The CDR3 is 16 residues long. The V gene end was trimmed by 4 bases and the J gene end by 1 base; junction bases not matched to a gene: 4. Germline CDR1 reads SEHNR; CDR2 reads FQNEAQ (reference sequence).

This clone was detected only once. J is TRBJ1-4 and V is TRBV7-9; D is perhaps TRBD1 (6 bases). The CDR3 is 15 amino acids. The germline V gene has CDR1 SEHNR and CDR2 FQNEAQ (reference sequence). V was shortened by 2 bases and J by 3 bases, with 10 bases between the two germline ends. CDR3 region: CASSLSTGSNEKLFF. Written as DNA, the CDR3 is TGTGCCAGCAGCTTATCCACAGGGTCTAATGAAAAACTGTTTTTT.

CDR3 DNA: TGTGCCAGCAGCTTAAAGGGGGGGACTGAAGCTTTCTTT. It yields the protein CASSLKGGTEAFF. This chain links TRBV11-3 with TRBJ1-1, with D perhaps matching TRBD1 (6 bases). V lost 2 bases, J lost 5 bases, and 9 bases lay in between. Germline V gene data show CDR1 as SGHNT and CDR2 as YENEEA. CDR3 length: 13 amino acids.

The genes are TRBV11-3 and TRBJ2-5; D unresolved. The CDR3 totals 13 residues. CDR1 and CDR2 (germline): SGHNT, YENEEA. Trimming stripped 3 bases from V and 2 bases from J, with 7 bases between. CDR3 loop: CASSLDPQETQYF. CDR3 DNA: TGTGCCAGCAGCTTGGACCCGCAAGAGACCCAGTACTTC.

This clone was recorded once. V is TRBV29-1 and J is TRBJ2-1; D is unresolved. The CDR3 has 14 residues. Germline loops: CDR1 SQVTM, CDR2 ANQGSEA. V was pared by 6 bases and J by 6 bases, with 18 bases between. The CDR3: CSVLLIVGTNEQFF. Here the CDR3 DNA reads TGCAGCGTACTCTTAATCGTCGGAACCAATGAGCAGTTCTTC.

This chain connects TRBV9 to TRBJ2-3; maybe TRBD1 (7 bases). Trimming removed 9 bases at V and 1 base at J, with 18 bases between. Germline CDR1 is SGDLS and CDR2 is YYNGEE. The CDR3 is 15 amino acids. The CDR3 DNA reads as TGTGCCACCTCCGGAGGGGACAGAGGCACAGATACGCAGTATTTT. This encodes CATSGGDRGTDTQYF.

CDR3 in amino acids: CAIGEAGQGITQPQHF. The CDR3 DNA reads as TGTGCCATCGGGGAAGCGGGACAGGGTATCACTCAGCCCCAGCATTTT. The chain uses TRBV10-3 and TRBJ1-5; 9 positions match TRBD1. CDR1 ENHRY and CDR2 SYGVKD come from the germline V gene. V lost 8 bases to trimming and J lost 6 bases; unmatched junction nucleotides: 14. This CDR3 has 16 amino acids.

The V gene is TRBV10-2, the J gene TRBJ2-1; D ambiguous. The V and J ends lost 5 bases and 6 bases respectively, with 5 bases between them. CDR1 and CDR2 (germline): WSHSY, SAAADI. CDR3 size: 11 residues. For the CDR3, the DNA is TGCGCCAGCAGTTTGGCCAATGAGCAGTTCTTC. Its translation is CASSLANEQFF.

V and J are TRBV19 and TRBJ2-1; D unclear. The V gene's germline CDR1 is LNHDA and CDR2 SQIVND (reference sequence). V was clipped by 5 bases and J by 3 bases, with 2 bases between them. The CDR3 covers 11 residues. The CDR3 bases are TGTGCCAGTAGTGACTACAATGAGCAGTTCTTC. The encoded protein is CASSDYNEQFF. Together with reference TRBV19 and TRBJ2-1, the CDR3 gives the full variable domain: DGGITQSPKYLFRKEGQNVTLSCEQNLNHDAMYWYRQDPGQGLRLIYYSQIVNDFQKGDIAEGYSVSREKKESFPLTVTSAQKNPTAFYLCASSDYNEQFFGPGTRLTVL.

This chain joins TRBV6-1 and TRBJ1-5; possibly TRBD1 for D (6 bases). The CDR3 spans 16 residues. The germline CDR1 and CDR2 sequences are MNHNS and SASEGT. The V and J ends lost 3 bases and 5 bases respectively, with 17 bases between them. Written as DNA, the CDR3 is TGTGCCAGCAGTGATATGGGGGCGGTTCTACATCAGCCCCAGCATTTT. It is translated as CASSDMGAVLHQPQHF.

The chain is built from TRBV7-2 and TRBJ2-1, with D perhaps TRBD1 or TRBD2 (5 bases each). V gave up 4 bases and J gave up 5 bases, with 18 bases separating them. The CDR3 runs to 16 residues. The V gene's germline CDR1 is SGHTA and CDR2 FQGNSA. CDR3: CASSWIGTRTNNEQFF. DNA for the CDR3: TGTGCCAGCAGCTGGATTGGGACCCGGACCAACAATGAGCAGTTCTTC.

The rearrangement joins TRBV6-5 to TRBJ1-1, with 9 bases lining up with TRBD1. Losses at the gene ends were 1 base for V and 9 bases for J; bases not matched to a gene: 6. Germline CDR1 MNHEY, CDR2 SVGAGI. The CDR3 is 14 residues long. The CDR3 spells CASSYFGTGQKAFF. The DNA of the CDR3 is TGTGCCAGCAGTTACTTCGGGACAGGGCAGAAAGCTTTCTTT.

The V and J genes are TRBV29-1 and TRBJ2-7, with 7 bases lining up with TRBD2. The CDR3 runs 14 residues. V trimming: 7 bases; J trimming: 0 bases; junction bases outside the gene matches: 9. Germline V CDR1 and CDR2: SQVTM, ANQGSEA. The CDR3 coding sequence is TGCAGCGCCCGCGGGAGCGAGAGCTCCTACGAGCAGTACTTC. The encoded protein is CSARGSESSYEQYF.